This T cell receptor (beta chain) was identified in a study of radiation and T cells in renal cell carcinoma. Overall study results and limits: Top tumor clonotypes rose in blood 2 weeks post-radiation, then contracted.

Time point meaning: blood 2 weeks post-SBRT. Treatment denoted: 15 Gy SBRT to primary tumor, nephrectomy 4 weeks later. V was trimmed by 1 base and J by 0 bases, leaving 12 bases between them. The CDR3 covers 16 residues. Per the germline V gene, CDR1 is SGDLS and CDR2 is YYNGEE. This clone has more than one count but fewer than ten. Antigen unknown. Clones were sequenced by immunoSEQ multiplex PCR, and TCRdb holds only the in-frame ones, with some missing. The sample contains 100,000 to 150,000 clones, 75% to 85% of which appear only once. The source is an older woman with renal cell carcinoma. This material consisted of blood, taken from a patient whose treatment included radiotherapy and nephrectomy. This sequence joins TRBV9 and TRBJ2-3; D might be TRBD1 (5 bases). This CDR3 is CASSVLGAASTDTQYF. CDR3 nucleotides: TGTGCCAGCAGCGTATTAGGGGCCGCCAGCACAGATACGCAGTATTTT. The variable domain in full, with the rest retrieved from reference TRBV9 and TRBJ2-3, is DSGVTQTPKHLITATGQRVTLRCSPRSGDLSVYWYQQSLDQGLQFLIQYYNGEERAKGNILERFSAQQFPDLHSELNLSSLELGDSALYFCASSVLGAASTDTQYFGPGTRLTVL.